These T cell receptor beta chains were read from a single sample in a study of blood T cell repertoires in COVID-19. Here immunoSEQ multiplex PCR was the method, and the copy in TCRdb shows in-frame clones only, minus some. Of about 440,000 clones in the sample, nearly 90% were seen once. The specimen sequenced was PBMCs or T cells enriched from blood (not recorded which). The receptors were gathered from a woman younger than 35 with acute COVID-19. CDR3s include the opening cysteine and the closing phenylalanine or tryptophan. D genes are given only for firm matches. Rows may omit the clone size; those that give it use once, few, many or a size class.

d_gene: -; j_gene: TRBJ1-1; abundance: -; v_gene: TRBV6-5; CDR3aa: CASSSTDRKNTEAFF; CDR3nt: TGTGCCAGCAGTTCCACAGACAGGAAGAACACTGAAGCTTTCTTT
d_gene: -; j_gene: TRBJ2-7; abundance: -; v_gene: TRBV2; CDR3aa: CASSLRAGGYF; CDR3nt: TGTGCCAGCAGTCTCAGGGCCGGGGGGTACTTC
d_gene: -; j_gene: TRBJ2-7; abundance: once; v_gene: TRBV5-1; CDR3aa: CASSSTSGQPYEQYF; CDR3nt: TGCGCCAGCAGCTCCACCTCGGGACAACCTTACGAGCAGTACTTC
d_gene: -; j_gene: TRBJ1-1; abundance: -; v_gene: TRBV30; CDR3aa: CAWSSRKETEAFF; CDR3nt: TGTGCCTGGAGTTCCCGTAAAGAGACTGAAGCTTTCTTT
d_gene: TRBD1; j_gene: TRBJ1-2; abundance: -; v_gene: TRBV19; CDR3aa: CASSIGDRDGGYTF; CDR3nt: TGTGCCAGTAGTATTGGGGACAGGGACGGTGGCTACACCTTC
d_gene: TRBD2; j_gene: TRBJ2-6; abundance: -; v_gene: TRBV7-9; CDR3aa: CASSLAQTSGGAGANVLTF; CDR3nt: TGTGCCAGCAGCTTAGCCCAGACTAGCGGGGGAGCTGGGGCCAACGTCCTGACTTTC
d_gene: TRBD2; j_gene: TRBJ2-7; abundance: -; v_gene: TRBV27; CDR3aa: CASSPRVSTSPYEQYF; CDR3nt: TGTGCCAGCAGCCCTCGGGTCTCGACTAGCCCGTACGAGCAGTACTTC
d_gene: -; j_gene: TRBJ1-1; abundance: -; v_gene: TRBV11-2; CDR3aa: CASSLATSLTEAFF; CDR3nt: TGTGCCAGCAGCTTAGCTACGAGCCTCACTGAAGCTTTCTTT
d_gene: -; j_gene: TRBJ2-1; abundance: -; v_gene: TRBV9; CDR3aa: CASTRGAGEVYNEQFF; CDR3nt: TGTGCCAGCACCCGGGGGGCGGGGGAGGTCTACAATGAGCAGTTCTTC
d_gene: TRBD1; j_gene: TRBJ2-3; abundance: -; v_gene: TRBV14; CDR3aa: CASNRRGSTDTQYF; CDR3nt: TGTGCCAGCAACCGCAGGGGGAGCACAGATACGCAGTATTTT
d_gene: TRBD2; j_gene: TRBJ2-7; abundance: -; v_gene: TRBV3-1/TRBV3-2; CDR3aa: CASRTSGSSYEQYF; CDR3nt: TGTGCCAGCAGGACTAGCGGGAGTTCCTACGAGCAGTACTTC
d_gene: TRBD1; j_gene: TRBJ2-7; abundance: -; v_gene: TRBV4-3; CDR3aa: CASSQGQGIYEQYF; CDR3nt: TGCGCCAGCAGCCAAGGACAGGGGATCTACGAGCAGTACTTC
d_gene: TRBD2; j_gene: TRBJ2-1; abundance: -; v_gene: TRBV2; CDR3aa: CARNGGLAQSNEQFF; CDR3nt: TGTGCCAGGAACGGAGGACTAGCGCAATCCAATGAGCAGTTCTTC
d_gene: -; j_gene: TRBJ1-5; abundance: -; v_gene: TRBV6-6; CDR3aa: CASSPSPDSAPGPQHF; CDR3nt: TGTGCCAGCAGTCCCAGCCCAGACAGCGCCCCGGGGCCCCAGCATTTT
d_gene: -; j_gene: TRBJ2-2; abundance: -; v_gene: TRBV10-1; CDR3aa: CASSEAAGNTGELFF; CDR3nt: TGCGCCAGCAGTGAAGCAGCGGGGAACACCGGGGAGCTGTTTTTT
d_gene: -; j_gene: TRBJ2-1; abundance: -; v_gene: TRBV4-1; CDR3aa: CASSQGGTNNEQFF; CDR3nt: TGCGCCAGCAGCCAAGGCGGGACCAACAATGAGCAGTTCTTC
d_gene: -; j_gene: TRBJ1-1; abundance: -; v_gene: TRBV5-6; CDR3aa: CASSPEGFLGDTEAFF; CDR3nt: TGTGCCAGCAGCCCGGAGGGGTTTTTGGGGGACACTGAAGCTTTCTTT
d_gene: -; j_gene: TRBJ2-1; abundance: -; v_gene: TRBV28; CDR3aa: CASIQGTNEQFF; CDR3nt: TGTGCCAGCATTCAGGGGACGAATGAGCAGTTCTTC
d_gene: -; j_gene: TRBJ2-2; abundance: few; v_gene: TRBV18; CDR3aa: CASSVGNTGELFF; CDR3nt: TGTGCCAGCTCGGTCGGGAACACCGGGGAGCTGTTTTTT
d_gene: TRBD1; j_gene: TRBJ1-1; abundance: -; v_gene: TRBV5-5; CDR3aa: CASSPTGGIGNTEAFF; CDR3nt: TGTGCCAGCAGCCCTACAGGGGGTATAGGGAACACTGAAGCTTTCTTT
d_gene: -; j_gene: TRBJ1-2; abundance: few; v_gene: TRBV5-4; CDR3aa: CASSPRGLAYGYTF; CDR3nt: TGTGCCAGCAGCCCCCGAGGCCTCGCCTATGGCTACACCTTC
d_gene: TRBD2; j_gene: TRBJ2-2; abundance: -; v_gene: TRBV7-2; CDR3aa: CASSPPAGVAGELFF; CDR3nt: TGTGCCAGCAGCCCCCCGGCGGGGGTCGCCGGGGAGCTGTTTTTT
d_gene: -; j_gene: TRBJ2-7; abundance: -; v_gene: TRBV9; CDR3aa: CASSAQGGEQYF; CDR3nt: TGTGCCAGCAGCGCCCAGGGAGGCGAGCAGTACTTC
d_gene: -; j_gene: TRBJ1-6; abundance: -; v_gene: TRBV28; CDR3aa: CASSLPGNNSPLHF; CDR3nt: TGTGCCAGCAGTTTGCCAGGAAATAATTCACCCCTCCACTTT
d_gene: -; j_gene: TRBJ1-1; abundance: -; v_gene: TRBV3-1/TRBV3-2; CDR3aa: CASSQGGTEAFF; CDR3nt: TGTGCCAGCAGTCAAGGCGGGACTGAAGCTTTCTTT
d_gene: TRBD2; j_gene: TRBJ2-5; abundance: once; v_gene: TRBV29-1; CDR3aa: CSVLASGRQETQYF; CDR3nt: TGCAGCGTTCTGGCTAGCGGGAGACAAGAGACCCAGTACTTC
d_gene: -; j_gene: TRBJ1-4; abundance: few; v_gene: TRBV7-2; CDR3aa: CASSPGLSNEKLFF; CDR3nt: TGTGCCAGCAGCCCGGGGTTATCTAATGAAAAACTGTTTTTT
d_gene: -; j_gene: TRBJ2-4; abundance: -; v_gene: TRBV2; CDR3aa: CASSAQRTLAKNIQYF; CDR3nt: TGTGCCAGCAGTGCCCAGAGGACTTTAGCCAAAAACATTCAGTACTTC
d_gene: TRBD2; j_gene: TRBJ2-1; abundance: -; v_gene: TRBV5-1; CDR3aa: CASSFVLAGDNEQFF; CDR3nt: TGCGCCAGCAGCTTTGTACTAGCGGGAGACAATGAGCAGTTCTTC
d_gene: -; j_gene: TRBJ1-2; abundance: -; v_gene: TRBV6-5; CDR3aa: CASSREGTLRYGYTF; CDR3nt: TGTGCCAGCAGTCGGGAGGGGACCCTTAGGTATGGCTACACCTTC
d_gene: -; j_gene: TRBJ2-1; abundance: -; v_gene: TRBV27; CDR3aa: CASRVVRGNEQFF; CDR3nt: TGTGCCAGCAGGGTAGTGAGAGGCAATGAGCAGTTCTTC
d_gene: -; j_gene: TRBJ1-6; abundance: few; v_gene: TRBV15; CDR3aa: CATSLRTAFGSPLHF; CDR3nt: TGTGCCACCAGCTTAAGGACAGCCTTCGGTTCACCCCTCCACTTT
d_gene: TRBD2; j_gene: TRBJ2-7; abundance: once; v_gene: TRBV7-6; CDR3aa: CASSAAGDPSYEQYF; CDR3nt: TGTGCCAGCAGCGCAGCGGGGGACCCCTCCTACGAGCAGTACTTC
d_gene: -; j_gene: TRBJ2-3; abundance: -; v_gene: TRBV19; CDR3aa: CASSIDPGTDTQYF; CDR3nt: TGTGCCAGTAGTATAGATCCAGGGACAGATACGCAGTATTTT
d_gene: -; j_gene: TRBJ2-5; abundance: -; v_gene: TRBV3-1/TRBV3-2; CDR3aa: CASSQYLRRGLETQYF; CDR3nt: TGTGCCAGCAGCCAATACCTCAGACGGGGGTTGGAGACCCAGTACTTC
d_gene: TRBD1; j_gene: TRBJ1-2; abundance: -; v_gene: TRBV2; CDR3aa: CASRADRSNYGYTF; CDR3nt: TGTGCCAGCAGAGCGGACAGGAGTAACTATGGCTACACCTTC
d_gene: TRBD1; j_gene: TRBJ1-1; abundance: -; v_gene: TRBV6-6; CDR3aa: CASTLQGGTEAFF; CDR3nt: TGTGCCAGCACCCTACAGGGGGGCACTGAAGCTTTCTTT
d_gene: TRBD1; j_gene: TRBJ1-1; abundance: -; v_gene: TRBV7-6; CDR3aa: CASSPERQGEAFF; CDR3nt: TGTGCCAGCAGCCCGGAGAGACAGGGCGAAGCTTTCTTT
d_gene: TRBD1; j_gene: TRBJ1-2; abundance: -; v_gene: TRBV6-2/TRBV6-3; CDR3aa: CASSYYQTGNYGYTF; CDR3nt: TGTGCCAGCAGTTACTACCAGACAGGGAACTATGGCTACACCTTC
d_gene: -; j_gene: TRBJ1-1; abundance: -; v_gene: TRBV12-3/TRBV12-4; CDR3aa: CASRKTGDTEAFF; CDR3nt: TGTGCCAGCAGAAAGACAGGAGACACTGAAGCTTTCTTT
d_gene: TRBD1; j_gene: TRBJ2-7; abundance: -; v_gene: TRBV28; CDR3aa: CASSLPGQGNSYEQYF; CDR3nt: TGTGCCAGCAGTTTACCGGGACAGGGGAACTCCTACGAGCAGTACTTC
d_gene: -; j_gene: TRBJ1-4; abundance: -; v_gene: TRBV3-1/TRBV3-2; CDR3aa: CASSQDAGPNEKLFF; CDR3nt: TGTGCCAGCAGCCAAGATGCAGGGCCTAATGAAAAACTGTTTTTT
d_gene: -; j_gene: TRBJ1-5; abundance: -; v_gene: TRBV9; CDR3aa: CASSAGTYRDRGNQPQHF; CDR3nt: TGTGCCAGCAGCGCCGGGACCTACAGGGATAGAGGCAATCAGCCCCAGCATTTT
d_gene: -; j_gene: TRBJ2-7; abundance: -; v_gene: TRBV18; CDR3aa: CASSPPARSYEQYF; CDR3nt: TGTGCCAGCTCACCACCCGCCCGGTCCTACGAGCAGTACTTC
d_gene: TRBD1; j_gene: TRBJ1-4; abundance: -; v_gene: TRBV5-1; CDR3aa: CASSRHGTGEGATNEKLFF; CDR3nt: TGCGCCAGCAGCCGCCATGGGACAGGGGAGGGGGCAACTAATGAAAAACTGTTTTTT
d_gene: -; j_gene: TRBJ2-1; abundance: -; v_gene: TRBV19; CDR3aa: CASSIVLTGTSYNEQFF; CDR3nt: TGTGCCAGTAGTATAGTCCTAACAGGGACCTCCTACAATGAGCAGTTCTTC
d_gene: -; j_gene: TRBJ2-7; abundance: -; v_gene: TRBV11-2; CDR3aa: CASSLGTYSYEQYF; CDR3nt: TGTGCCAGCAGCCTTGGGACTTACTCCTACGAGCAGTACTTC
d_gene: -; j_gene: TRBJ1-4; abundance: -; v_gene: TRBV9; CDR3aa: CASSATPGLDNEKLFF; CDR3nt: TGTGCCAGCAGCGCCACACCGGGACTCGATAATGAAAAACTGTTTTTT
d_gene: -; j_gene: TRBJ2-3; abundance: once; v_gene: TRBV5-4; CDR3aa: CASSLLLASRVTDTQYF; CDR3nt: TGTGCCAGCAGCTTGTTATTGGCTAGCAGAGTCACAGATACGCAGTATTTT
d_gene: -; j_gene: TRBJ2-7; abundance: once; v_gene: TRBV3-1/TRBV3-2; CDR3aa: CASSWTDSYEQYF; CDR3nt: TGTGCCAGCAGCTGGACAGATTCCTACGAGCAGTACTTC
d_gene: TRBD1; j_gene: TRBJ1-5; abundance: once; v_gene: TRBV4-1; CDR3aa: CASSHAQGVNNQPQHF; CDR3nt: TGCGCCAGCAGCCACGCCCAGGGGGTCAACAATCAGCCCCAGCATTTT
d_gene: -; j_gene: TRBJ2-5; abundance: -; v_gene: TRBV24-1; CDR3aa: CATSDPLAGRGQYF; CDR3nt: TGTGCCACCAGTGACCCCCTGGCCGGGAGAGGCCAGTACTTC
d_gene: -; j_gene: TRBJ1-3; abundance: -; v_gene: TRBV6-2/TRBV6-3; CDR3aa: CASSEGSGNTIYF; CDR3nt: TGTGCCAGCAGTGAGGGCTCTGGAAACACCATATATTTT
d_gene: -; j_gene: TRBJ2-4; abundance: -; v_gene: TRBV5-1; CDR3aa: CASSLGLGQQKNIQYF; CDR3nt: TGCGCCAGCAGCTTGGGTCTCGGACAGCAGAAAAACATTCAGTACTTC
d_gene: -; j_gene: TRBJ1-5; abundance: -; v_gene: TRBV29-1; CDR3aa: CSAGTGQPQHF; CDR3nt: TGCAGCGCCGGTACAGGGCAGCCCCAGCATTTT
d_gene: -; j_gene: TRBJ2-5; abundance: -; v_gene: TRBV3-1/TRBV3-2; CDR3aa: CASSQDRSSLETQYF; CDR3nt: TGTGCCAGCAGCCAAGATCGTTCGAGTTTGGAGACCCAGTACTTC